The rows below give T cell receptor beta chains drawn from one sample of a study of blood T cell repertoires in COVID-19. Assay used: immunoSEQ multiplex PCR; TCRdb lists only in-frame clones, some missing. The sample comprises hundreds of thousands of clones, about 85% of which are singletons, and roughly 2.1% rests with the top ten. Source material: peripheral blood. Receptors were obtained from a man between 18 and 35 years old with active or convalescent COVID-19. Both conserved end residues are part of each CDR3. The order of the fields is J gene, D gene, CDR3 length, clone size, V gene, CDR3 DNA, CDR3 protein. The D gene is left open where the match is weak. Clone size, where shown, is once, few, many, or a class for clones that have expanded.

J: TRBJ2-1; D: TRBD2; length: 15; size: once; V: TRBV5-1; DNA: TGCGCCAGCAGCTTACTAGCGGGAGGGCAGAATGAGCAGTTCTTC; CDR3: CASSLLAGGQNEQFF
J: TRBJ2-7; D: -; length: 14; size: -; V: TRBV9; DNA: TGTGCCAGCAGCGTATATCGGGATGGGTACGAGCAGTACTTC; CDR3: CASSVYRDGYEQYF
J: TRBJ1-3; D: -; length: 16; size: -; V: TRBV6-2/TRBV6-3; DNA: TGTGCCAGCAGTCCGACGGGTTTTTACTCTGGAAACACCATATATTTT; CDR3: CASSPTGFYSGNTIYF
J: TRBJ2-1; D: TRBD1; length: 15; size: -; V: TRBV7-3; DNA: TGTGCCAGCAGCTTAGGACAGGGGGGCTACAATGAGCAGTTCTTC; CDR3: CASSLGQGGYNEQFF
J: TRBJ1-6; D: TRBD1; length: 14; size: -; V: TRBV5-1; DNA: TGCGCCAGCAGCCTCACAGGGGGCGATTCACCCCTCCACTTT; CDR3: CASSLTGGDSPLHF
J: TRBJ1-1; D: TRBD1; length: 14; size: -; V: TRBV5-1; DNA: TGCGCCAGCAGATCTACAGGGGGACAGACTGAAGCTTTCTTT; CDR3: CASRSTGGQTEAFF
J: TRBJ1-4; D: TRBD1; length: 15; size: -; V: TRBV27; DNA: TGTGCCAGCAGTTCCTATCGGACAGGGTTTGAAAAACTGTTTTTT; CDR3: CASSSYRTGFEKLFF
J: TRBJ1-2; D: TRBD1; length: 11; size: -; V: TRBV20-1; DNA: TGCAGTGCTTCGACAGGGGTTGGCTACACCTTC; CDR3: CSASTGVGYTF
J: TRBJ2-7; D: TRBD2; length: 12; size: -; V: TRBV12-3/TRBV12-4; DNA: TGTGCCAGCAGTTCGGGAGGGTACGAGCAGTACTTC; CDR3: CASSSGGYEQYF
J: TRBJ1-1; D: -; length: 14; size: -; V: TRBV6-5; DNA: TGTGCCAGCAGGGCGGCCTTCATGAACACTGAAGCTTTCTTT; CDR3: CASRAAFMNTEAFF
J: TRBJ1-6; D: TRBD1; length: 16; size: few; V: TRBV7-2; DNA: TGTGCCAGCAGCCCCAGGGGGTACGTCGATAATTCACCCCTCCACTTT; CDR3: CASSPRGYVDNSPLHF
J: TRBJ1-6; D: TRBD1; length: 15; size: -; V: TRBV19; DNA: TGTGCCAGTACGATACAGGGGGCGATTAATTCACCCTTCCACTTT; CDR3: CASTIQGAINSPFHF
J: TRBJ1-2; D: TRBD1; length: 13; size: -; V: TRBV27; DNA: TGTGCCAGCAGAACAGGGACAGGGAATGGCTACACCTTC; CDR3: CASRTGTGNGYTF
J: TRBJ1-4; D: -; length: 15; size: -; V: TRBV18; DNA: TGTGCCAGCTCACTGGTCGGTCCAACTAATGAAAAACTGTTTTTT; CDR3: CASSLVGPTNEKLFF
J: TRBJ2-1; D: TRBD2; length: 16; size: -; V: TRBV13; DNA: TGTGCCAGCAGCTCCGGGACTAGCGGGAGGAGGCATGAGCAGTTCTTC; CDR3: CASSSGTSGRRHEQFF
J: TRBJ1-4; D: TRBD1; length: 17; size: -; V: TRBV4-1; DNA: TGCGCCAGCAGCTACCGGGACAGGGTCTCAACTAATGAAAAACTGTTTTTT; CDR3: CASSYRDRVSTNEKLFF
J: TRBJ1-2; D: -; length: 18; size: -; V: TRBV4-1; DNA: TGCGCCAGCAGCCAAGACCCTCCGTTCTGGGGGGGTGACTATGGCTACACCTTC; CDR3: CASSQDPPFWGGDYGYTF
J: TRBJ2-3; D: -; length: 12; size: -; V: TRBV5-6; DNA: TGTGCCAGCGGTCGGTCTGGAGATACGCAGTATTTT; CDR3: CASGRSGDTQYF
J: TRBJ1-1; D: -; length: 14; size: once; V: TRBV13; DNA: TGTGCCAGCAGCTTAGGCCTACTGGAGGCTGAAGCTTTCTTT; CDR3: CASSLGLLEAEAFF
J: TRBJ2-7; D: TRBD1; length: 15; size: -; V: TRBV19; DNA: TGTGCCAGTAGTATAGGACAGGGGGCTTTCGGCGAGCAGTACTTC; CDR3: CASSIGQGAFGEQYF
J: TRBJ2-2; D: TRBD2; length: 19; size: -; V: TRBV4-3; DNA: TGCGCCAGCAGCCAAGACCTAAGACTAGCGGGGGTCGGGACCGGGGAGCTGTTTTTT; CDR3: CASSQDLRLAGVGTGELFF
J: TRBJ1-1; D: -; length: 15; size: -; V: TRBV5-6; DNA: TGTGCCAGCAGCTTGGTGGGCCAGGCGAACACTGAAGCTTTCTTT; CDR3: CASSLVGQANTEAFF
J: TRBJ1-1; D: TRBD1; length: 14; size: -; V: TRBV5-1; DNA: TGCGCCAGCAGGCCTGACAGGGGCCGTGATGAAGCTTTCTTT; CDR3: CASRPDRGRDEAFF
J: TRBJ2-7; D: -; length: 14; size: -; V: TRBV24-1; DNA: TGTGCCACCAGTGATTTGAGACAGCCCTACGAGCAGTACTTC; CDR3: CATSDLRQPYEQYF
J: TRBJ1-5; D: -; length: 14; size: -; V: TRBV3-1/TRBV3-2; DNA: TGTGCCAGCAGCCAGTTTCGGGGCAATCAGCCCCAGCATTTT; CDR3: CASSQFRGNQPQHF
J: TRBJ2-2; D: -; length: 12; size: few; V: TRBV12-3/TRBV12-4; DNA: TGTGCCAGCAGTCCCCCGGCCGGGGAGCTGTTTTTT; CDR3: CASSPPAGELFF
J: TRBJ2-7; D: TRBD1; length: 16; size: -; V: TRBV18; DNA: TGTGCCAGCTCACCACCTGGGCAGGGGGCCCACTACGAGCAGTACTTC; CDR3: CASSPPGQGAHYEQYF
J: TRBJ1-6; D: TRBD1; length: 14; size: once; V: TRBV7-9; DNA: TGTGCCAGCAGCTTAGGAGACAGGGGCTCACCCCTCCACTTT; CDR3: CASSLGDRGSPLHF
J: TRBJ1-1; D: TRBD1; length: 15; size: -; V: TRBV3-1/TRBV3-2; DNA: TGTGCCAGCAGCCAACTCCGGACAGGGCGAACTGAAGCTTTCTTT; CDR3: CASSQLRTGRTEAFF
J: TRBJ2-1; D: TRBD1; length: 14; size: once; V: TRBV7-2; DNA: TGTGCCAGCACGACCGGGACAGGGTACTCCGAGCAGTTCTTC; CDR3: CASTTGTGYSEQFF
J: TRBJ1-1; D: -; length: 14; size: -; V: TRBV7-8; DNA: TGTGCCAGCAGCTTACAGGGGCGGAACACTGAAGCTTTCTTT; CDR3: CASSLQGRNTEAFF
J: TRBJ1-2; D: TRBD1; length: 14; size: -; V: TRBV6-5; DNA: TGTGCCAGCAGTACGGACAGGGGGTCCTATGGCTACACCTTC; CDR3: CASSTDRGSYGYTF
J: TRBJ2-7; D: TRBD2; length: 15; size: -; V: TRBV18; DNA: TGTGCCAGCTCGCCCTCTGAGCGGGGGCCGGGTGAGCAGTACTTC; CDR3: CASSPSERGPGEQYF
J: TRBJ1-1; D: -; length: 12; size: -; V: TRBV19; DNA: TGTGCCAGTAGATATGGAACAGGGGAAGCTTTCTTT; CDR3: CASRYGTGEAFF
J: TRBJ2-6; D: -; length: 15; size: -; V: TRBV6-5; DNA: TGTGCCAGCAGTCAAACAAGCTCTGGGGCCAACGTCCTGACTTTC; CDR3: CASSQTSSGANVLTF
J: TRBJ2-1; D: TRBD2; length: 17; size: few; V: TRBV11-3; DNA: TGTGCCAGCAGCCAAGGGACTAGCGGGAGGGAGGACAATGAGCAGTTCTTC; CDR3: CASSQGTSGREDNEQFF
J: TRBJ1-2; D: TRBD1; length: 13; size: -; V: TRBV7-9; DNA: TGTGCCAGCAGCTTCCGGGACAGGGGCGGCTACACCTTC; CDR3: CASSFRDRGGYTF